The 27 T cell receptor beta chains in this list originate from one sample, sequenced in a study of cytomegalovirus exposure and HLA in healthy donors. Data came from immunoSEQ multiplex PCR; TCRdb stores just in-frame clones and leaves some out. This repertoire shows some 240,000 clones, more than 75% found once; its top ten account for roughly 1.2%. Sequenced sample: PBMCs. The source of these receptors is a woman in her 30s in good health and CMV-seropositive.

V usage is TRBV4-1 and J usage is TRBJ1-2; D remains unclear. Between the trimmed V and J ends, which lost 5 bases and 4 bases, there was a span of 8 bases. CDR1 and CDR2 from the germline V gene are MGHRA and YSYEKL. CDR3 size: 12 residues. The CDR3 DNA reads TGCGCCAGCAGCAACGGTCTCTATGGCTACACCTTC. Its translation is CASSNGLYGYTF.

The genes are TRBV13 and TRBJ2-1; 7 nucleotides match TRBD2. CDR1 PRHDT and CDR2 FYEKMQ come from the germline V gene (reference sequence). With V trimmed by 3 bases and J by 5 bases, 7 bases remained unmatched. There are 15 residues in the CDR3. The CDR3 region has the DNA TGTGCCAGCAGCTTCGGACTAGATTTGAACAATGAGCAGTTCTTC. Amino acids: CASSFGLDLNNEQFF.

The gene calls are TRBV9 and TRBJ1-2; D unresolved. The CDR3 consists of 14 residues. V was trimmed by 0 bases and J by 3 bases, leaving 9 bases between them. Germline CDR1 reads SGDLS; CDR2 reads YYNGEE. CDR3 region: CASSVGGDDYGYTF. In DNA form, the CDR3 reads TGTGCCAGCAGCGTAGGAGGCGACGACTATGGCTACACCTTC.

The genes are TRBV5-1 and TRBJ2-7; 7 bases are a match to TRBD1. The V gene's germline CDR1 is SGHRS and CDR2 YFSETQ. The CDR3 sequence is 15 residues long. Losses at the gene ends were 0 bases for V and 2 bases for J; bases not matched to a gene: 5. The CDR3 DNA reads TGCGCCAGCAGCTTGGGGACAGGAGGCCCCTACGAGCAGTACTTC. The encoded protein is CASSLGTGGPYEQYF.

This clone was counted a few times. The chain couples TRBV2 to TRBJ1-2, with D hard to call. The CDR3 has 13 residues. Germline V gives CDR1 SNHLY, CDR2 FYNNEI. Trimming pared 7 bases from V and 4 bases from J, leaving 13 bases between. The CDR3 region is CASKSGDLYGYTF. The CDR3 DNA is TGTGCCAGCAAGAGCGGGGATCTCTATGGCTACACCTTC.

This rearrangement joins TRBV5-8 to TRBJ1-4; 9 positions agree with TRBD1. The germline V gene encodes CDR1 SGHTS and CDR2 YDEGEE. The CDR3 runs to 15 residues. J lost 8 bases, V lost 3 bases, and 8 bases had no gene match. The CDR3: CASSSGTGRWEKLFF. Here the CDR3 DNA reads TGTGCCAGCAGCTCGGGGACAGGGCGGTGGGAAAAACTGTTTTTT.

The CDR3 reads CASSLSSGVGETQYF. The CDR3 nucleotides read TGTGCCAGCAGCTTATCTTCCGGGGTCGGGGAGACCCAGTACTTC. The chain recombines TRBV11-2 with TRBJ2-5; D may be TRBD2 (5 bases). Trimming stripped 2 bases from V and 5 bases from J, with 15 bases between. Looked up from germline, CDR1 is SGHAT and CDR2 is FQNNGV. CDR3 length equals 15 residues.

The chain carries TRBV6-1 and TRBJ2-1; TRBD2 agrees at 16 bases. With V trimmed by 8 bases and J by 2 bases, 12 bases remained unmatched. The CDR3 is made up of 19 amino acids. Germline V gives CDR1 MNHNS, CDR2 SASEGT. The CDR3 sequence is CASGGLGLAGGPAYNEQFF. The CDR3 nucleotides read TGTGCCAGCGGTGGTTTGGGACTAGCGGGAGGGCCGGCCTACAATGAGCAGTTCTTC.

The V call is TRBV4-1, the J call TRBJ2-7; 7 bases agree with TRBD1. The CDR3 has 12 residues. Per the germline V gene, CDR1 is MGHRA and CDR2 is YSYEKL. V was clipped by 6 bases and J by 3 bases; unmatched bases: 2. The CDR3 nucleotides are TGCGCCAGCAGGGGGACAGACTACGAGCAGTACTTC. This encodes CASRGTDYEQYF.

The chain employs TRBV21-1 and TRBJ1-2. TRBV21-1 is reported as a pseudogene. This CDR3 region has 12 residues. CDR3 sequence (DNA): TGTGCCAGCAGCAAAGGCGGGCTTGGCTACACCTTC. It specifies CASSKGGLGYTF.

This clone was seen a few times. CDR3 in amino acids: CASSQWTDAEQYF. In nucleotides, the CDR3 is TGTGCCAGCAGCCAGTGGACAGATGCCGAGCAGTACTTC. The genes are TRBV14 and TRBJ2-7; D is possibly TRBD1 (6 bases). With 3 bases removed from V and 6 bases from J, the gap between germline ends came to 12 bases. Germline V gene sequence: CDR1 SGHDN, CDR2 FVKESK. The CDR3 runs to 13 residues.

This clone was detected only once. This rearrangement joins TRBV11-3 to TRBJ2-7, with D possibly TRBD2 on 6 matching bases. Trimming took 4 bases from V and 5 from J, leaving 18 bases between them. The CDR3 is 15 residues long. Per the germline V gene, CDR1 is SGHNT and CDR2 is YENEEA. This chain's CDR3 is CASSWSGSLPHEQYF. In nucleotides, the CDR3 is TGTGCCAGCAGCTGGAGCGGGTCCCTCCCCCACGAGCAGTACTTC.

The chain joins TRBV7-6 to TRBJ2-7, with 7 bases fitting TRBD2. This CDR3 contains 13 residues. The germline CDR1 and CDR2 sequences are SGHVS and FNYEAQ. Trimming removed 5 bases from V and 3 bases from J; junction bases left unmatched: 4. CDR3 in DNA: TGTGCCAGCAGCCCGGGGAGGGGCTACGAGCAGTACTTC. Translating it yields CASSPGRGYEQYF.

This chain uses TRBV18 with TRBJ2-6, with TRBD1 matching 7 bases. The CDR3 contains 18 residues. Trimming took 6 bases from V and 0 from J; bases not matched to a gene: 11. Germline V CDR1 and CDR2: KGHSH, LQKENI. The CDR3: CASSRDRPNPSGANVLTF. The CDR3 DNA is TGTGCCAGCTCTCGGGACAGACCAAATCCCTCTGGGGCCAACGTCCTGACTTTC.

This rearrangement joins TRBV7-6 to TRBJ2-1; D might be TRBD2 (6 bases). Trimming pared 4 bases from V and 10 bases from J, leaving 23 bases between. The V gene's germline CDR1 is SGHVS and CDR2 FNYEAQ. The CDR3 runs to 16 residues. The CDR3 spells CASSSQEGGLKGEQFF. CDR3 nucleotides: TGTGCCAGCAGCTCCCAGGAGGGCGGGTTGAAAGGAGAGCAGTTCTTC.

Regarding this clone: Other nucleotide sequences from this sample produce the same CDR3. The chain links TRBV28 to TRBJ2-7; possible D gene TRBD2, 6 bases. The germline CDR1 and CDR2 sequences are MDHEN and SYDVKM. Trimming took 2 bases from V and 6 from J, leaving 8 bases between them. The CDR3 spans 12 residues. This CDR3 reads CASSLGGTEQYF. The DNA for the CDR3 is TGTGCCAGCAGTTTAGGGGGGACCGAGCAGTACTTC.

The rearrangement joins TRBV6-6 to TRBJ1-5, with 8 bases identical to TRBD1. Looked up from germline, CDR1 is MNHNY and CDR2 is SVGAGI (reference sequence). The CDR3 spans 15 residues. J was trimmed by 5 bases and V by 10 bases; bases with no gene match: 13. CDR3 DNA sequence: TGTGCCACCCTTTGGGGGGGACAGGCATATCAGCCCCAGCATTTT. It yields the protein CATLWGGQAYQPQHF.

The chain is built from TRBV9 and TRBJ2-1; 7 nucleotides match TRBD2. Trimming took 2 bases from V and 7 from J; bases not matched to a gene: 9. Germline CDR1 reads SGDLS; CDR2 reads YYNGEE. This CDR3 is built from 15 residues. CDR3 residues: CASSVAGEVSNEQFF. The CDR3 DNA reads TGTGCCAGCAGCGTCGCGGGAGAAGTGTCTAATGAGCAGTTCTTC.

CDR3 protein: CASSARSGVDTQYF. CDR3 bases: TGTGCCAGCAGTGCCAGGTCGGGGGTAGATACGCAGTATTTT. This chain connects TRBV6-1 to TRBJ2-3; TRBD2 might be the D (6 bases). Trimming stripped 4 bases from V and 5 bases from J, with 13 bases between. Per germline, CDR1 MNHNS and CDR2 SASEGT. The CDR3 has 14 amino acids.

This chain joins TRBV28 and TRBJ2-7; D unresolved. The V gene lost 5 bases and the J gene lost 3 bases, with 8 bases spanning the gap. CDR1 and CDR2 (germline): MDHEN, SYDVKM. The CDR3 runs to 12 residues. The CDR3 is CASSPLSYEQYF. CDR3 nucleotide sequence: TGTGCCAGCAGTCCCTTGAGCTACGAGCAGTACTTC.

Comment on this clone: At one boundary the junction diverges from the germline segment, which might be a read error. The chain employs TRBV6-1 and TRBJ2-3, with 10 positions matching TRBD2. Germline loops: CDR1 MNHNS, CDR2 SASEGT. The CDR3 has 15 residues. As DNA, the CDR3 is TGTGCCAGCCGTGACTTTGGACTAGCGGCAGATACGCAGTATTTT. Residues: CASRDFGLAADTQYF.

As DNA, the CDR3 is TGTGCCAGCAGCTTACGGGACACTAAAGAGACCCAGTACTTC. Translated, it gives CASSLRDTKETQYF. The genes are TRBV5-6 and TRBJ2-5; a possible D gene is TRBD1 (6 bases). Trimming removed 2 bases at V and 3 bases at J, with 11 bases between. From germline, CDR1 is SGHDT and CDR2 YYEEEE. The CDR3 has 14 residues. The entire variable domain, with the rest obtained from reference TRBV5-6 and TRBJ2-5, is as follows: DAGVTQSPTHLIKTRGQQVTLRCSPKSGHDTVSWYQQALGQGPQFIFQYYEEEERQRGNFPDRFSGHQFPNYSSELNVNALLLGDSALYLCASSLRDTKETQYFGPGTRLLVL.

The chain links TRBV7-2 to TRBJ2-2, with 7 bases identical to TRBD2. With V trimmed by 3 bases and J by 4 bases, 11 bases remained unmatched. Per the germline V gene, CDR1 is SGHTA and CDR2 is FQGNSA. This CDR3 contains 17 residues. Written as DNA, the CDR3 is TGTGCCAGCAGCTTGATTTTCGGGACTACTCGCACCGGGGAGCTGTTTTTT. Protein sequence: CASSLIFGTTRTGELFF.

The chain carries TRBV29-1 and TRBJ2-5, with unresolved D. Germline V CDR1 and CDR2: SQVTM, ANQGSEA. Between the trimmed V and J ends, which lost 5 bases and 0 bases, there was a span of 10 bases. The CDR3 covers 13 residues. CDR3 amino acids: CSVSSAYQETQYF. The CDR3 DNA reads as TGCAGCGTTTCCTCAGCGTACCAAGAGACCCAGTACTTC.

The chain carries TRBV11-3 and TRBJ2-3; D might be TRBD1 (6 bases). The CDR3 sequence is 15 residues long. Trimming shortened V by 6 bases and J by 1 base, and 14 bases separated the two germline ends. The germline V gene encodes CDR1 SGHNT and CDR2 YENEEA. Here the CDR3 reads CASSLWGLCTDTQYF. CDR3 nucleotide sequence: TGTGCCAGCAGTCTTTGGGGGCTTTGCACAGATACGCAGTATTTT.

V gene TRBV5-1 combines with J gene TRBJ2-1; a weak D match, TRBD2 (6 bases). CDR3 size: 16 residues. The germline CDR1 and CDR2 sequences are SGHRS and YFSETQ. The V gene lost 3 bases and the J gene lost 6 bases, with 19 bases spanning the gap. CDR3 sequence: CASSYLREFSGNEQFF. The CDR3 DNA reads as TGCGCCAGCAGCTACCTCCGGGAGTTTTCGGGCAATGAGCAGTTCTTC.

This clone has just a few counts. The chain uses TRBV19 and TRBJ1-2; TRBD1 agrees at 11 bases. CDR3 length equals 16 residues. V shed 3 bases and J 4 bases; nucleotides not matched to a gene: 7. The germline V gene has CDR1 LNHDA and CDR2 SQIVND (reference sequence). The CDR3 DNA follows: TGTGCCAGTAGTATCTCGGACAGGGGGCGGACCTATGGCTACACCTTC. This translates into CASSISDRGRTYGYTF.